This T cell receptor (beta chain) was recorded in a study of blood T cell repertoires in COVID-19. Sequencing used immunoSEQ multiplex PCR; TCRdb keeps in-frame clones, though not all of them. The table shows about 180,000 clones, with around 84% occurring only once. V was trimmed by 5 bases and J by 0 bases, leaving 10 bases between them. Germline values: CDR1 SGHAT, CDR2 FQDESV (reference sequence). The length of the CDR3 is 14 residues. This receptor was identified in a woman aged 45-65 years with COVID-19, enrolled during active disease. Sequencing was done on a sample of peripheral blood. V gene TRBV11-1 combines with J gene TRBJ1-2, with D tentatively TRBD1 (5 bases). For the CDR3, the DNA is TGTGCCAGCAGCCCGCAACAGGCTAACTATGGCTACACCTTC. Its translation is CASSPQQANYGYTF.